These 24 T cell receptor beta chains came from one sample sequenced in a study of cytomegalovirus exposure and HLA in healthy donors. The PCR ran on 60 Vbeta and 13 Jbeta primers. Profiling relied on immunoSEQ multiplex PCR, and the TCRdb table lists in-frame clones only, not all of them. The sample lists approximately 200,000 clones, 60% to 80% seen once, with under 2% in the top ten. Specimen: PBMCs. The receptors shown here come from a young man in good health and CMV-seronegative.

The CDR3 coding sequence is TGTGCCAGTAGTATAGATCTTGAGGTTCGCTCTGGAAACACCATATATTTT. Its protein is CASSIDLEVRSGNTIYF. The gene calls are TRBV19 and TRBJ1-3, with D uncertain. The CDR3 has 17 amino acids. Germline loops: CDR1 LNHDA, CDR2 SQIVND (reference sequence). V dropped 0 bases and J dropped 0 bases, with 12 bases sitting between them.

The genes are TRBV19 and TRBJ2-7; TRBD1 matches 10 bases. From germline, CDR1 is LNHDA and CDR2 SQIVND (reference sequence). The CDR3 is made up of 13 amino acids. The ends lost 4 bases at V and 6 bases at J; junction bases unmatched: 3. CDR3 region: CASSTTGGGEQYF. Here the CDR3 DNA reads TGTGCCAGTAGTACGACAGGGGGCGGCGAGCAGTACTTC.

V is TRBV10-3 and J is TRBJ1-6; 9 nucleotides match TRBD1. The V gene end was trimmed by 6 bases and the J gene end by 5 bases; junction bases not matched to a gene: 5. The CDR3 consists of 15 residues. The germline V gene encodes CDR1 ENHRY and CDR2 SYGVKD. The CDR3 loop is CAIRSGQGDNSPLHF. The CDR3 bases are TGTGCCATCAGGTCGGGACAGGGAGATAATTCACCCCTCCACTTT.

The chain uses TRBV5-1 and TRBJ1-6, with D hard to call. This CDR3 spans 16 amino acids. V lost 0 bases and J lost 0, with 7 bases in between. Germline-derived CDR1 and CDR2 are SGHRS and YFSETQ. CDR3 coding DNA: TGCGCCAGCAGCTTGGCGCAGGCCTCCTATAATTCACCCCTCCACTTT. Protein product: CASSLAQASYNSPLHF. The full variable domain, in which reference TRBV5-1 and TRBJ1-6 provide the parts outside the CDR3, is KAGVTQTPRYLIKTRGQQVTLSCSPISGHRSVSWYQQTPGQGLQFLFEYFSETQRNKGNFPGRFSGRQFSNSRSEMNVSTLELGDSALYLCASSLAQASYNSPLHFGNGTRLTVT.

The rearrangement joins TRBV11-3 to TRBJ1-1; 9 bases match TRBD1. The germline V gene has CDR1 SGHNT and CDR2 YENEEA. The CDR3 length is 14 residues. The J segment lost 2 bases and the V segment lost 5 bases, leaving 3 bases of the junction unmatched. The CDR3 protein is CASSPGQGNTEAFF. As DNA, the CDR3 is TGTGCCAGCAGCCCGGGACAGGGAAACACTGAAGCTTTCTTT.

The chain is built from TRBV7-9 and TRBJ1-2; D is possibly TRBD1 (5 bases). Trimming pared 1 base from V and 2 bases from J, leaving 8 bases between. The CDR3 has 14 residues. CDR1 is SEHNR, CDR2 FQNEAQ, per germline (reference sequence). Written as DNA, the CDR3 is TGTGCCAGCAGCTTAGAGGCAGGGAACTATGGCTACACCTTC. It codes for CASSLEAGNYGYTF. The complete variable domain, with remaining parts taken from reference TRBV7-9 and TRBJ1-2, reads DTGVSQNPRHKITKRGQNVTFRCDPISEHNRLYWYRQTLGQGPEFLTYFQNEAQLEKSRLLSDRFSAERPKGSFSTLEIQRTEQGDSAMYLCASSLEAGNYGYTFGSGTRLTVV.

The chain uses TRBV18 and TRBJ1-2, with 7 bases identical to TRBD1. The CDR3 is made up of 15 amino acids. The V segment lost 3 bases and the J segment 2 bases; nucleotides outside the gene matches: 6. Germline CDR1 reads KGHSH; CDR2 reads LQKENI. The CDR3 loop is CASSPDLDRNYGYTF. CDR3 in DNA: TGTGCCAGCTCACCGGATTTGGACAGGAACTATGGCTACACCTTC.

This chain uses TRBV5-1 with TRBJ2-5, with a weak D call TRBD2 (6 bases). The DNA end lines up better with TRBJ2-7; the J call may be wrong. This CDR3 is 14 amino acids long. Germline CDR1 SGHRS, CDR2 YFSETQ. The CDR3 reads CASSHGTDSYEQYF. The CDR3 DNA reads TGCGCCAGCAGCCACGGGACTGATTCCTACGAGCAGTACTTC.

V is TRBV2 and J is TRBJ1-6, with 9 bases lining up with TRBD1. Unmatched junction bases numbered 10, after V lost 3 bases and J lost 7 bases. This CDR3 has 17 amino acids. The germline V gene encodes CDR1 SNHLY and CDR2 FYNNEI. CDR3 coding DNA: TGTGCCAGCAGTGACCGCCGCGGGACAGGGATCAATTCACCCCTCCACTTT. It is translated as CASSDRRGTGINSPLHF.

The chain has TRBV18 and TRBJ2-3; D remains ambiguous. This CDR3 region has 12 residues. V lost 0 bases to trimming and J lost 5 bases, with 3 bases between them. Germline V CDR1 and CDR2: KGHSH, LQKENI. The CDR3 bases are TGTGCCAGCTCACCACCCCTAGATACGCAGTATTTT. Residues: CASSPPLDTQYF.

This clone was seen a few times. As DNA, the CDR3 is TGTGCCAGCAGCCCCCAAGGACAGGCAACGCAGTACTTC. Amino acids: CASSPQGQATQYF. This chain connects TRBV7-9 to TRBJ2-7, with 7 bases that match TRBD1. The CDR3 is made up of 13 amino acids. J lost 9 bases, V lost 5 bases, and 10 bases had no gene match. CDR1 and CDR2 (germline): SEHNR, FQNEAQ (reference sequence).

DNA of the CDR3: TGTGCCAGCAGCCACCTCAGACTCACTGAAGCTTTCTTT. This sequence encodes CASSHLRLTEAFF. This rearrangement joins TRBV16 to TRBJ1-1, with D unclear. This CDR3 region has 13 residues. CDR1 is KGHSY and CDR2 is FQNENV in the germline V gene. Between the trimmed V and J ends, which lost 3 bases and 4 bases, there was a span of 9 bases.

In DNA form, the CDR3 reads TGTGCCAGCAGCCCGACAGGGGTGGGCAATCAGCCCCAGCATTTT. Translating gives CASSPTGVGNQPQHF. The V and J genes are TRBV11-2 and TRBJ1-5; 8 bases match TRBD1. The CDR3 covers 15 residues. The J segment lost 2 bases and the V segment lost 5 bases, leaving 5 bases of the junction unmatched. CDR1 and CDR2 from the germline V gene are SGHAT and FQNNGV.

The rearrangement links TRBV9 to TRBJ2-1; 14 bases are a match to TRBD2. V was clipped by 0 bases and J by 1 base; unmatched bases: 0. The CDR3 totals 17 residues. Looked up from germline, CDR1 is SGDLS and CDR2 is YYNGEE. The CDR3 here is CASSVGLAGGSYNEQFF. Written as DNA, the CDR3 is TGTGCCAGCAGCGTAGGACTAGCGGGAGGGTCCTACAATGAGCAGTTCTTC. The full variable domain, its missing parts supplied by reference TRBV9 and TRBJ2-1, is DSGVTQTPKHLITATGQRVTLRCSPRSGDLSVYWYQQSLDQGLQFLIQYYNGEERAKGNILERFSAQQFPDLHSELNLSSLELGDSALYFCASSVGLAGGSYNEQFFGPGTRLTVL.

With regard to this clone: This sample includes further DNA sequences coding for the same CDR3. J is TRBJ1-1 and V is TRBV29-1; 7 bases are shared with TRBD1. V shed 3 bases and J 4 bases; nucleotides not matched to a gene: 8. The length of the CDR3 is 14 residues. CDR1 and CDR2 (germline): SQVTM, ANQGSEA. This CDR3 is CSVEPVTGSTEAFF. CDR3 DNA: TGCAGCGTTGAGCCCGTGACAGGGAGCACTGAAGCTTTCTTT.

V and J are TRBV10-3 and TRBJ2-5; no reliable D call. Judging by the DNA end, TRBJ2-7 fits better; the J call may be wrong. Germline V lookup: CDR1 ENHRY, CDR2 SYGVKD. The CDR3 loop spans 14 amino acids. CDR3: CAISEMVDSYEQYF. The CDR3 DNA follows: TGTGCCATCAGTGAAATGGTCGACTCCTACGAGCAGTACTTC.

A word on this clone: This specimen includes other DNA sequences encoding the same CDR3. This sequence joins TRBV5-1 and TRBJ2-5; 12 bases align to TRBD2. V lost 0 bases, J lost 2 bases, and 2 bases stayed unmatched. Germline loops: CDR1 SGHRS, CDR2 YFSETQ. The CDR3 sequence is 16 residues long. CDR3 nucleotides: TGCGCCAGCAGCTTGGTCCTAGCGGGGGGGCAAGAGACCCAGTACTTC. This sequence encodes CASSLVLAGGQETQYF.

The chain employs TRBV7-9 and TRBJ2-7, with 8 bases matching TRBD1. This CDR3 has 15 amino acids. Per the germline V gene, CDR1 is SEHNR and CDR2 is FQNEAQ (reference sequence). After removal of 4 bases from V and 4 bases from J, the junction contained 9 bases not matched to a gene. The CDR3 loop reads CASSSMTGQVYEQYF. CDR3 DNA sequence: TGTGCCAGCAGCTCGATGACGGGACAGGTGTACGAGCAGTACTTC.

The DNA of the CDR3 is TGTGCCAGCAGCCTCCAGACAGGGGGGTCCTACGAGCAGTACTTC. Its protein is CASSLQTGGSYEQYF. The chain recombines TRBV14 with TRBJ2-7; TRBD1 aligns across 9 bases. The CDR3 runs 15 residues. The germline V gene encodes CDR1 SGHDN and CDR2 FVKESK. J was trimmed by 1 base and V by 4 bases; bases with no gene match: 5.

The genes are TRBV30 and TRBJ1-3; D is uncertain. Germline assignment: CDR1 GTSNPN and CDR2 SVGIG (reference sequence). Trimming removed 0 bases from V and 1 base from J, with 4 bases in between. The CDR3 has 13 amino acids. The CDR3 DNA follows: TGTGCCTGGAGTGTCTCGTCTGGAAACACCATATATTTT. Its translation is CAWSVSSGNTIYF.

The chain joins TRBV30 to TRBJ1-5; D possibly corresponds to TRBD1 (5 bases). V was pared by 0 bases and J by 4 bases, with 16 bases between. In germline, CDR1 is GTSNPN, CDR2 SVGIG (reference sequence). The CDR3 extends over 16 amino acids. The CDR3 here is CAWSVSWGEPNQPQHF. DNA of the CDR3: TGTGCCTGGAGTGTAAGTTGGGGGGAGCCTAATCAGCCCCAGCATTTT.

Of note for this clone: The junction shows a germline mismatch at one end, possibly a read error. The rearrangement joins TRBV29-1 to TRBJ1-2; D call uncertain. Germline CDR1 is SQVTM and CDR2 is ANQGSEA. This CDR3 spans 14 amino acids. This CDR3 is CSAEGEEGNYGYTF. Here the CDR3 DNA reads TGCAGCGCTGAAGGAGAGGAGGGTAACTATGGCTACACCTTC. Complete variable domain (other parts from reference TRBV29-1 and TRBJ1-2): SAVISQKPSRDICQRGTSLTIQCQVDSQVTMMFWYRQQPGQSLTLIATANQGSEATYESGFVIDKFPISRPNLTFSTLTVSNMSPEDSSIYLCSAEGEEGNYGYTFGSGTRLTVV.

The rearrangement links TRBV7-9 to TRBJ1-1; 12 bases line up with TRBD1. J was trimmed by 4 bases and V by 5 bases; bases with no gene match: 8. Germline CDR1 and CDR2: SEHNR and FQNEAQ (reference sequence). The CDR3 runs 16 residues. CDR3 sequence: CASSPRDRGLGTEAFF. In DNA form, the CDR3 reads TGTGCCAGCAGCCCCCGGGACAGGGGGCTTGGCACTGAAGCTTTCTTT.

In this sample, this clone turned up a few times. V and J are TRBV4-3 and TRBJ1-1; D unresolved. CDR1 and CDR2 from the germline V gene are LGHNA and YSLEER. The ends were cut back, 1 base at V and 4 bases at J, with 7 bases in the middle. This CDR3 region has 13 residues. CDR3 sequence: CASSQGRLTEAFF. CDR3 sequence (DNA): TGCGCCAGCAGCCAAGGGAGGCTCACTGAAGCTTTCTTT.